This T cell receptor (beta chain) was found in a study of T cell responses to AZD1222 COVID-19 vaccine. The study's findings and limits: White British people made up most donors, females outnumbered males, and clonal diversity was possibly underestimated. At baseline, seropositivity was found in only six or seven AZD1222 recipients. No day 14 peak samples; only post-peak repertoires were characterized.

The V gene's germline CDR1 is SEHNR and CDR2 FQNEAQ (reference sequence). The CDR3 runs to 14 residues. V lost 2 bases to trimming and J lost 0 bases, with 7 bases between them. About this clone: Antigen specificity is unknown.

Generated by immunoSEQ multiplex PCR, the TCRdb table keeps only in-frame clones and is missing some. The sample carries nearly 90,000 clones, about 91% recorded once. This TCR derives from an adult who received the AZD1222 COVID-19 vaccine. The source material was peripheral blood, sampled 28 days after the second AZD1222 dose. This chain joins TRBV7-9 and TRBJ1-1; D uncertain. The CDR3 region is CASSLIGLNTEAFF. CDR3 nucleotides: TGTGCCAGCAGCTTAATAGGTCTGAACACTGAAGCTTTCTTT.